The rows below give T cell receptor beta chains drawn from one sample of a study of blood T cell repertoires in COVID-19. Data came from immunoSEQ multiplex PCR; TCRdb stores just in-frame clones and leaves some out. The table has 100,000 to 130,000 clones, more than 70% seen once; the top ten hold approximately 4.4%. Source material: peripheral blood. The receptors originated from a human donor in a cohort sampled during active COVID-19. Each CDR3 is given with its conserved first and last residue. A D gene is named only where the DNA matches it firmly.

v_call: TRBV18; j_call: TRBJ2-7; d_call: TRBD1; cdr3_nt: TGTGCCAGCTCACTGTCTCGGGACAGGGTGAACGAGCAGTACTTC; cdr3_aa: CASSLSRDRVNEQYF
v_call: TRBV7-6; j_call: TRBJ2-3; d_call: -; cdr3_nt: TGTGCCAGCAGCTTAACTGTCCCGGGGTCCAGCACAGATACGCAGTATTTT; cdr3_aa: CASSLTVPGSSTDTQYF
v_call: TRBV28; j_call: TRBJ1-6; d_call: -; cdr3_nt: TGTGCCAGCTCAGGGGTCGAGAATTCACCCCTCCACTTT; cdr3_aa: CASSGVENSPLHF
v_call: TRBV11-1; j_call: TRBJ1-1; d_call: TRBD1; cdr3_nt: TGTGCCAGCAGCTGGGCCGGGACAGGGCCGAACACTGAAGCTTTCTTT; cdr3_aa: CASSWAGTGPNTEAFF
v_call: TRBV5-1; j_call: TRBJ2-3; d_call: -; cdr3_nt: TGCGCCAGCAGCTTGTTACGTTACGGAGATACGCAGTATTTT; cdr3_aa: CASSLLRYGDTQYF
v_call: TRBV7-9; j_call: TRBJ2-3; d_call: TRBD2; cdr3_nt: TGTGCCAGCAGCCCGTGGGGACTAGCGGCGGGGGATACGCAGTATTTT; cdr3_aa: CASSPWGLAAGDTQYF
v_call: TRBV25-1; j_call: TRBJ1-4; d_call: -; cdr3_nt: TGTGCCAGCAGTGAAATGGTGGGCGAAAAACTGTTTTTT; cdr3_aa: CASSEMVGEKLFF
v_call: TRBV28; j_call: TRBJ1-1; d_call: -; cdr3_nt: TGTGCCAGCAGTCTCGCGATGAACACTGAAGCTTTCTTT; cdr3_aa: CASSLAMNTEAFF
v_call: TRBV5-6; j_call: TRBJ1-3; d_call: -; cdr3_nt: TGTGCCAGCAGTCATGCGGCGGTCGACTCTGGAAACACCATATATTTT; cdr3_aa: CASSHAAVDSGNTIYF
v_call: TRBV6-5; j_call: TRBJ1-2; d_call: -; cdr3_nt: TGTGCCAGCAGTAGGGACACCACAAACTATGGCTACACCTTC; cdr3_aa: CASSRDTTNYGYTF
v_call: TRBV18; j_call: TRBJ1-1; d_call: TRBD1; cdr3_nt: TGTGCCAGCTCGCCCACACCGGGACAGGGGGCGCGGGACACTGAAGCTTTCTTT; cdr3_aa: CASSPTPGQGARDTEAFF
v_call: TRBV28; j_call: TRBJ2-7; d_call: -; cdr3_nt: TGTGCCAGCAGGCCCCAATTCGGGGGATTGTACGAGCAGTACTTC; cdr3_aa: CASRPQFGGLYEQYF
v_call: TRBV6-1; j_call: TRBJ2-1; d_call: TRBD2; cdr3_nt: TGTGCCAGCAGTGAAAGAGTGGGAGGGCCATCCAGCTCCTACAATGAGCAGTTCTTC; cdr3_aa: CASSERVGGPSSSYNEQFF
v_call: TRBV2; j_call: TRBJ2-1; d_call: -; cdr3_nt: TGTGCCAGCAGTGCAGGAGCGGGCCTTGGAGAGCAGTTCTTC; cdr3_aa: CASSAGAGLGEQFF
v_call: TRBV5-4; j_call: TRBJ2-5; d_call: TRBD1; cdr3_nt: TGTGCCAGCAGCTTGGCCCTACAGGGGGAGACCCAGTACTTC; cdr3_aa: CASSLALQGETQYF
v_call: TRBV29-1; j_call: TRBJ2-5; d_call: -; cdr3_nt: TGCAGCGTTGACGCAGGGAATAGAGAGACCCAGTACTTC; cdr3_aa: CSVDAGNRETQYF